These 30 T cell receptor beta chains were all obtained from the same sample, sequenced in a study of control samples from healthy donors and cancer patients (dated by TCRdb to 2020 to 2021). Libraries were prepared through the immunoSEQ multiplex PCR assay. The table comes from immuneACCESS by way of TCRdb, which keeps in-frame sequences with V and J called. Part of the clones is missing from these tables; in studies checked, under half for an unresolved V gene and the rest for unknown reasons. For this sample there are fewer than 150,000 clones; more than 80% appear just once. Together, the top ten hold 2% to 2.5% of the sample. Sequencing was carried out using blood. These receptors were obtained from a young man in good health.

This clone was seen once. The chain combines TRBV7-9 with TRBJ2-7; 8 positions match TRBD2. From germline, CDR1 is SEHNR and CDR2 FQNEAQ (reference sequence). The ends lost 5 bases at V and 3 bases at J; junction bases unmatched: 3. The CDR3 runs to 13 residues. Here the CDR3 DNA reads TGTGCCAGCAGCCAAGCGGGGGTCTACGAGCAGTACTTC. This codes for CASSQAGVYEQYF.

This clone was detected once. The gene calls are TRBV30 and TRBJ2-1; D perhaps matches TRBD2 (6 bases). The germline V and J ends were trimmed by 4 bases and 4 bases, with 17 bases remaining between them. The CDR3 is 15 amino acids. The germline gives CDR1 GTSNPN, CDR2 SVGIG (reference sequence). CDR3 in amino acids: CAWNTDSGWYNEQFF. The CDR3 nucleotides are TGTGCCTGGAATACTGACAGCGGGTGGTACAATGAGCAGTTCTTC.

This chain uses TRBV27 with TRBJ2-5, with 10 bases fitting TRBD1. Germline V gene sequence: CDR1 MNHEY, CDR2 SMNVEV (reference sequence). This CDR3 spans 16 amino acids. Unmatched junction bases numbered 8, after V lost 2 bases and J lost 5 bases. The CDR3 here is CASSLGDRGTRETQYF. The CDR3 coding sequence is TGTGCCAGCAGTTTAGGGGACAGGGGAACTAGGGAGACCCAGTACTTC.

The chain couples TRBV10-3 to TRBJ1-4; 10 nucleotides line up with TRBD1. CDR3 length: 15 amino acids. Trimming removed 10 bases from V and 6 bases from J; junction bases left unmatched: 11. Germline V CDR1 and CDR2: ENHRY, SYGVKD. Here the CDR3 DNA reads TGTGCCACCGGGACCGGGACAGGGGTGGATGAAAAACTGTTTTTT. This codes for CATGTGTGVDEKLFF.

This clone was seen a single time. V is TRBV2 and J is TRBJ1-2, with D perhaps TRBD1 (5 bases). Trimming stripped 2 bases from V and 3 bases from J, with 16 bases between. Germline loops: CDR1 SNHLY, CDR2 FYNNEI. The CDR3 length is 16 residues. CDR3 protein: CASSEWGFRADYGYTF. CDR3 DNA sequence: TGTGCCAGCAGTGAATGGGGGTTTAGGGCTGACTATGGCTACACCTTC.

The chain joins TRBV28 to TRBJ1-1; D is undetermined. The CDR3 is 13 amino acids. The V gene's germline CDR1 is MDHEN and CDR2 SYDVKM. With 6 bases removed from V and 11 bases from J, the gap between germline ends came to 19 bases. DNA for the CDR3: TGTGCCAGCAGGATGACGGATCCCCGAGGGGCTTTCTTT. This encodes CASRMTDPRGAFF.

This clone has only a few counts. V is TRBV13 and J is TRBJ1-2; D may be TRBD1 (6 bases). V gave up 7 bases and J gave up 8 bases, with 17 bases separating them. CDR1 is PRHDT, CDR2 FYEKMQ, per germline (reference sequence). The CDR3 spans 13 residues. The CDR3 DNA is TGTGCCAGCAACTTTGTCAGGGGTCGAGGCTACACCTTC. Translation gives CASNFVRGRGYTF.

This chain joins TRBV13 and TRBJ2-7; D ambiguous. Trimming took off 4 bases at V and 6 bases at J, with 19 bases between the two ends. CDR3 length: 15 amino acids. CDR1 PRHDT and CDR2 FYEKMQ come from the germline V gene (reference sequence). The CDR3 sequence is CASSSTDTSQAEQYF. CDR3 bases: TGTGCCAGCAGCTCCACAGACACCTCCCAAGCCGAGCAGTACTTC.

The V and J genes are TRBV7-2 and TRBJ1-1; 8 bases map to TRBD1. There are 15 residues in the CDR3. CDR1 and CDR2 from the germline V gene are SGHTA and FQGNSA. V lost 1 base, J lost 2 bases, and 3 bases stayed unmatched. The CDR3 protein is CASSLGQGKNTEAFF. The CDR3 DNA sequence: TGTGCCAGCAGCTTAGGACAGGGGAAAAACACTGAAGCTTTCTTT.

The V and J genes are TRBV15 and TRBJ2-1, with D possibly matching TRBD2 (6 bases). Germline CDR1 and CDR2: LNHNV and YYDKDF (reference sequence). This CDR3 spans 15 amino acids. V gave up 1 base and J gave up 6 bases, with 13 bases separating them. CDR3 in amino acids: CATSRGRVGGNEQFF. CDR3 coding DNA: TGTGCCACCAGCAGAGGGAGGGTGGGTGGCAATGAGCAGTTCTTC. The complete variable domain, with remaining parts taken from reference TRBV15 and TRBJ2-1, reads DAMVIQNPRYQVTQFGKPVTLSCSQTLNHNVMYWYQQKSSQAPKLLFHYYDKDFNNEADTPDNFQSRRPNTSFCFLDIRSPGLGDTAMYLCATSRGRVGGNEQFFGPGTRLTVL.

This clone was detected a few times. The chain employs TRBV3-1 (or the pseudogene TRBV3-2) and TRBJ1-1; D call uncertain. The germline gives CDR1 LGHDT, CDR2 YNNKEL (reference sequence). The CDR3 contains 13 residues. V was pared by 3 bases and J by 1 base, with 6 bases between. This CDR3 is CASSQGRNTEAFF. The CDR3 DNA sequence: TGTGCCAGCAGCCAGGGTAGGAACACTGAAGCTTTCTTT.

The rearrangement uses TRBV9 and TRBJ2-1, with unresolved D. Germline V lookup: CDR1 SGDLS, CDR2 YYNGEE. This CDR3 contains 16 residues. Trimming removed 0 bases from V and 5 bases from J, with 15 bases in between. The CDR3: CASSVGTTRLDNEQFF. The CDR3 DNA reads TGTGCCAGCAGCGTAGGTACGACAAGGCTGGACAATGAGCAGTTCTTC.

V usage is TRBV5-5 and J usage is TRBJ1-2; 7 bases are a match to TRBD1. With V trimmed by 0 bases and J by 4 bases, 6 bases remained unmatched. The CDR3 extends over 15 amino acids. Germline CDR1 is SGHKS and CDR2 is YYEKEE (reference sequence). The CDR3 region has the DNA TGTGCCAGCAGCTTGGTAGAGGGGGCCGGCTATGGCTACACCTTC. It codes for CASSLVEGAGYGYTF. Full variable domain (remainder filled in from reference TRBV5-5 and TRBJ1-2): DAGVTQSPTHLIKTRGQQVTLRCSPISGHKSVSWYQQVLGQGPQFIFQYYEKEERGRGNFPDRFSARQFPNYSSELNVNALLLGDSALYLCASSLVEGAGYGYTFGSGTRLTVV.

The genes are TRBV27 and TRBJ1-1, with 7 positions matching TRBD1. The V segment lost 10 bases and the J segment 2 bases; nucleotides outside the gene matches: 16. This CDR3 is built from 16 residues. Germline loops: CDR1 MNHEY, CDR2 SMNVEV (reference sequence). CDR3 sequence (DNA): TGTGCCACACTCCTTCGCGCAGGGGGTATTAACACTGAAGCTTTCTTT. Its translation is CATLLRAGGINTEAFF.

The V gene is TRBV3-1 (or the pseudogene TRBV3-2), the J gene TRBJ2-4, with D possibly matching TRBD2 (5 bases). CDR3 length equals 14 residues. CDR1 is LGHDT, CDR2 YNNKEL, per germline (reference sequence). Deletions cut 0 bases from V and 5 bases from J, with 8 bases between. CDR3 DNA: TGTGCCAGCAGCCAAGATTGGGGAGAAAACATTCAGTACTTC. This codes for CASSQDWGENIQYF.

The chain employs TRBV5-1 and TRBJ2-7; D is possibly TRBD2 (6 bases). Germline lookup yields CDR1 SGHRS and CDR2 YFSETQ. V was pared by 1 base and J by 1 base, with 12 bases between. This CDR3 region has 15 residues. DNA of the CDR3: TGCGCCAGCAGCTTGCAGGGAGGTCGGTCCTACGAGCAGTACTTC. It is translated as CASSLQGGRSYEQYF.

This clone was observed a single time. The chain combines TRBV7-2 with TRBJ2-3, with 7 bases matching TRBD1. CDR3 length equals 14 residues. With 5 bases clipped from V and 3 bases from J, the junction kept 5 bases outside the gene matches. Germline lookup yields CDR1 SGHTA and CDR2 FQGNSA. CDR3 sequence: CASSPDRVTDTQYF. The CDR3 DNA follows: TGTGCCAGCAGCCCTGACAGGGTGACAGATACGCAGTATTTT.

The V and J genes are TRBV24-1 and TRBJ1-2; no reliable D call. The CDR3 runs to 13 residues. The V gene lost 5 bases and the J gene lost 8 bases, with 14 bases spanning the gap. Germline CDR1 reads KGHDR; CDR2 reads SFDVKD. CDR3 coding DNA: TGTGCCACCAGTGGTGAGGCTAATACAGGCTACACCTTC. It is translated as CATSGEANTGYTF.

The CDR3 sequence is CASSVGRGPGEKLFF. In DNA form, the CDR3 reads TGTGCCAGCAGCGTAGGCAGGGGGCCAGGGGAAAAACTGTTTTTT. This rearrangement joins TRBV9 to TRBJ1-4, with 8 positions matching TRBD1. The CDR3 consists of 15 residues. V trimming: 0 bases; J trimming: 8 bases; junction bases outside the gene matches: 6. Germline V gene lookup returns CDR1 SGDLS and CDR2 YYNGEE.

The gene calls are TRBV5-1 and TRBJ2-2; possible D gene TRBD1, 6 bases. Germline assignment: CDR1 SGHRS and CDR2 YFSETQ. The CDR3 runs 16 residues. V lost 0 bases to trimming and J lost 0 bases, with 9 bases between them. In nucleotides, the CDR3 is TGCGCCAGCAGCTTGGTTGGGGGCGCGAACACCGGGGAGCTGTTTTTT. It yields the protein CASSLVGGANTGELFF.

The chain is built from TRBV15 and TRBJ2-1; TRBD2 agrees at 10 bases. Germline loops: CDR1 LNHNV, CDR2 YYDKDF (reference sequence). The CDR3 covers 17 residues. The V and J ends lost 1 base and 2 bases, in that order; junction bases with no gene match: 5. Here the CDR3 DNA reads TGTGCCACCAGCAGAGCGTACGGACTAGCGGCCTACAATGAGCAGTTCTTC. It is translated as CATSRAYGLAAYNEQFF. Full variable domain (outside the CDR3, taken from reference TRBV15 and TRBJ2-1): DAMVIQNPRYQVTQFGKPVTLSCSQTLNHNVMYWYQQKSSQAPKLLFHYYDKDFNNEADTPDNFQSRRPNTSFCFLDIRSPGLGDTAMYLCATSRAYGLAAYNEQFFGPGTRLTVL.

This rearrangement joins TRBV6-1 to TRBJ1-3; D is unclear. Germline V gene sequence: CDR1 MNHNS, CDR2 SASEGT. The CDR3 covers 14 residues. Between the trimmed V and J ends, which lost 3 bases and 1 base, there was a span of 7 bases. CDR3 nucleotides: TGTGCCAGCAGTGAGGCAGAATCTGGAAACACCATATATTTT. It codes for CASSEAESGNTIYF.

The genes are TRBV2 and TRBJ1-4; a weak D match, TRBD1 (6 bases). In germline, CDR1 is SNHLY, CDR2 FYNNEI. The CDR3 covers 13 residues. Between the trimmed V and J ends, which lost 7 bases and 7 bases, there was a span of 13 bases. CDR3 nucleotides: TGTGCCAGCAAGGGGGGGGCTGGTGAAAAACTGTTTTTT. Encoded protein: CASKGGAGEKLFF.

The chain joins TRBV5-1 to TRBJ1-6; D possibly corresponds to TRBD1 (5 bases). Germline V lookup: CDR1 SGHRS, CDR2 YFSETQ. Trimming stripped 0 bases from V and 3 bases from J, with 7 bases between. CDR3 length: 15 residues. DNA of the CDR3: TGCGCCAGCAGCTTGGAGGGACGCTATAATTCACCCCTCCACTTT. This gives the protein CASSLEGRYNSPLHF.

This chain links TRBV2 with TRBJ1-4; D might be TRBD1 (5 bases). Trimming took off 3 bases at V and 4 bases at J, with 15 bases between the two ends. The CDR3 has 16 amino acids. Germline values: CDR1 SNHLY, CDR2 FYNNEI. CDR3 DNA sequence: TGTGCCAGCAGTGAGATTTGGTCAGGGCTTAATGAAAAACTGTTTTTT. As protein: CASSEIWSGLNEKLFF.

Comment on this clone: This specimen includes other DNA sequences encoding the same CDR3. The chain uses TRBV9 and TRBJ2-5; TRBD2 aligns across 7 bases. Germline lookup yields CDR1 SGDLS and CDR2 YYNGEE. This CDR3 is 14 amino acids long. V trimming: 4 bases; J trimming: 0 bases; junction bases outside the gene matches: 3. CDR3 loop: CASSPGTNQETQYF. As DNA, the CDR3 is TGTGCCAGCAGCCCCGGGACTAACCAAGAGACCCAGTACTTC.

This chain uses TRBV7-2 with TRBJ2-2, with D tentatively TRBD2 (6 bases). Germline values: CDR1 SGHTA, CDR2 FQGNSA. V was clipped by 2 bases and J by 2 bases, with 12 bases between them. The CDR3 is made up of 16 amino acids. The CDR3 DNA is TGTGCCAGCAGCTTATGGGTAGCGGATAACACCGGGGAGCTGTTTTTT. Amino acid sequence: CASSLWVADNTGELFF.

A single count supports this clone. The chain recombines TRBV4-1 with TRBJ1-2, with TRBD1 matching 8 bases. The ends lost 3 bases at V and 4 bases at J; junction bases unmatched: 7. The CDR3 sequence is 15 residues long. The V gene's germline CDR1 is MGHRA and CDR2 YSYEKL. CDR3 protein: CASSQAGTGVYGYTF. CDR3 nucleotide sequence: TGCGCCAGCAGCCAGGCCGGGACAGGCGTCTATGGCTACACCTTC.

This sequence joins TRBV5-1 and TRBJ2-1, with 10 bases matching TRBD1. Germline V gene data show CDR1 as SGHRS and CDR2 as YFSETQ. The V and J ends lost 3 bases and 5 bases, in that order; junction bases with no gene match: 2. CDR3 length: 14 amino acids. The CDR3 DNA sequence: TGCGCCAGCAGCTGGGGGACAGGGGACAATGAGCAGTTCTTC. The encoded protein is CASSWGTGDNEQFF. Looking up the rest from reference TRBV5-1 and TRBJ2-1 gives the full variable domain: KAGVTQTPRYLIKTRGQQVTLSCSPISGHRSVSWYQQTPGQGLQFLFEYFSETQRNKGNFPGRFSGRQFSNSRSEMNVSTLELGDSALYLCASSWGTGDNEQFFGPGTRLTVL.

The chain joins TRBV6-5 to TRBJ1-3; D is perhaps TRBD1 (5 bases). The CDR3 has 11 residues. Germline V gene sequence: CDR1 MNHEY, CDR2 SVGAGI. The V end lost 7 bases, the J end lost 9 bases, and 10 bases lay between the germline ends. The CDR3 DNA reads TGTGCCAGCATGGGACTGGGCACCATATATTTT. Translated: CASMGLGTIYF.